These 8 T cell receptor beta chains originate from one sample sequenced in a study of blood T cell repertoires in COVID-19. Profiling relied on immunoSEQ multiplex PCR, and the TCRdb table lists in-frame clones only, not all of them. The data show 110,000 or so clones, 65% to 80% seen once. Sequencing input: peripheral blood. The receptors were gathered from a man aged 50-60 years with acute or convalescent COVID-19.

The chain combines TRBV30 with TRBJ1-4; 9 bases are shared with TRBD1. This CDR3 region has 13 residues. After removal of 5 bases from V and 5 bases from J, the junction contained 3 bases not matched to a gene. Per the germline V gene, CDR1 is GTSNPN and CDR2 is SVGIG (reference sequence). CDR3 sequence (DNA): TGTGCCTGGGGGGGGACAGGGAATGAAAAACTGTTTTTT. Encoded protein: CAWGGTGNEKLFF.

The chain couples TRBV20-1 to TRBJ1-2; TRBD1 matches 8 bases. The germline V gene has CDR1 DFQATT and CDR2 SNEGSKA (reference sequence). V lost 5 bases to trimming and J lost 8 bases; unmatched junction nucleotides: 13. The CDR3 runs to 14 residues. For the CDR3, the DNA is TGCAGTGCTCGTGGGGACAGGAAGATGGGGGGCTACACCTTC. Translated: CSARGDRKMGGYTF.

The genes are TRBV30 and TRBJ2-7; perhaps TRBD1 as D (5 bases). Germline CDR1 reads GTSNPN; CDR2 reads SVGIG (reference sequence). The CDR3 has 14 amino acids. Trimming took 0 bases from V and 1 from J, leaving 10 bases between them. The CDR3 bases are TGTGCCTGGAGTGTAGGCCAGGGTTCCTACGAGCAGTACTTC. This sequence encodes CAWSVGQGSYEQYF.

The V gene is TRBV28, the J gene TRBJ1-5; 7 nucleotides line up with TRBD1. Germline V CDR1 and CDR2: MDHEN, SYDVKM. The junction had 4 bases not matched to a gene; V was cut back by 6 bases and J by 5 bases. This CDR3 contains 13 residues. Written as DNA, the CDR3 is TGTGCCAGCAGCACAGGGGTATATCAGCCCCAGCATTTT. This codes for CASSTGVYQPQHF. Drawing the rest from reference TRBV28 and TRBJ1-5, the complete variable domain is DVKVTQSSRYLVKRTGEKVFLECVQDMDHENMFWYRQDPGLGLRLIYFSYDVKMKEKGDIPEGYSVSREKKERFSLILESASTNQTSMYLCASSTGVYQPQHFGDGTRLSIL.

V gene TRBV6-5 combines with J gene TRBJ1-1; D not certain. Deletions cut 3 bases from V and 4 bases from J, with 12 bases between. CDR3 size: 14 residues. From germline, CDR1 is MNHEY and CDR2 SVGAGI. This CDR3 reads CASSYGRGSTEAFF. The DNA for the CDR3 is TGTGCCAGCAGTTATGGTCGGGGATCCACTGAAGCTTTCTTT.

J is TRBJ2-1 and V is TRBV7-2, with 7 bases aligning to TRBD2. The germline V gene has CDR1 SGHTA and CDR2 FQGNSA. V lost 1 base to trimming and J lost 3 bases; unmatched junction nucleotides: 6. The CDR3 consists of 16 residues. The CDR3 spells CASSLDSLAVYNEQFF. The CDR3 DNA reads as TGTGCCAGCAGCTTAGATAGTCTAGCGGTCTACAATGAGCAGTTCTTC.

The CDR3 DNA is TGTGCCAGCTTTAGCGGGGGGAGCACAGATACGCAGTATTTT. It translates to CASFSGGSTDTQYF. The chain couples TRBV2 to TRBJ2-3, with TRBD2 matching 10 bases. The germline gives CDR1 SNHLY, CDR2 FYNNEI. This CDR3 has 14 amino acids. J gave up 0 bases and V 8 bases, and 2 bases lay outside the gene matches.

The rearrangement uses TRBV7-3 and TRBJ2-5; 12 nucleotides align to TRBD2. Germline V CDR1 and CDR2: SGHTA, FQGTGA. Trimming cost V 6 bases and J 5 bases; bases outside gene matches: 7. This CDR3 is built from 15 residues. CDR3 nucleotides: TGTGCCAGCAGTTCTAGCGGGGGGGCCCGGGAGACCCAGTACTTC. This sequence encodes CASSSSGGARETQYF.